Following are 31 T cell receptor beta chains from one sample sequenced in a study of TIL therapy for anti-PD-1-resistant metastatic lung cancer. Time point indicated: pre-treatment sample, taken before nivolumab and TIL therapy. The immunoSEQ assay was v3. This table comes from immunoSEQ multiplex PCR, and its TCRdb copy is limited to in-frame clones, with some not included. The sample consists of under 65,000 clones, roughly 77% of them appearing once. The source material was blood, sampled at baseline. The receptors come from a person aged 25 to 79 with non-small cell lung cancer.

This chain links TRBV30 with TRBJ2-7, with D perhaps TRBD2 (5 bases). The CDR3 spans 13 residues. CDR1 GTSNPN and CDR2 SVGIG come from the germline V gene (reference sequence). Trimming took 1 base from V and 4 from J, leaving 11 bases between them. In DNA form, the CDR3 reads TGTGCCTGGAGTGGGACTCCCGCATACGAGCAGTACTTC. Residues: CAWSGTPAYEQYF.

This chain connects TRBV7-6 to TRBJ2-5; 10 nucleotides line up with TRBD1. Trimming took 3 bases from V and 9 from J; bases not matched to a gene: 10. From germline, CDR1 is SGHVS and CDR2 FNYEAQ. There are 15 residues in the CDR3. The CDR3 region is CASSLGQGNRGAQYF. The CDR3 nucleotides read TGTGCCAGCAGCTTGGGACAGGGGAACCGGGGGGCCCAGTACTTC. Full variable domain (remainder filled in from reference TRBV7-6 and TRBJ2-5): GAGVSQSPRYKVTKRGQDVALRCDPISGHVSLYWYRQALGQGPEFLTYFNYEAQQDKSGLPNDRFSAERPEGSISTLTIQRTEQRDSAMYRCASSLGQGNRGAQYFGPGTRLLVL.

This clone was seen a few times. The chain employs TRBV7-3 and TRBJ1-1; TRBD1 agrees at 7 bases. This CDR3 is 14 amino acids long. Trimming removed 4 bases from V and 1 base from J; junction bases left unmatched: 3. Germline lookup yields CDR1 SGHTA and CDR2 FQGTGA. Here the CDR3 DNA reads TGTGCCAGCAGCTCGGGACAGCCGAACACTGAAGCTTTCTTT. Its translation: CASSSGQPNTEAFF.

The rearrangement joins TRBV5-1 to TRBJ2-7; the D call may be TRBD1 or TRBD2 (5 bases each). The V gene lost 7 bases and the J gene lost 3 bases, with 20 bases spanning the gap. This CDR3 is 15 amino acids long. CDR1 and CDR2 (germline): SGHRS, YFSETQ. CDR3 in DNA: TGCGCCAGCGGGCATTGGGGGAAGGGGAACTACGAGCAGTACTTC. Translation: CASGHWGKGNYEQYF. Supplemented by reference TRBV5-1 and TRBJ2-7, the full variable domain reads KAGVTQTPRYLIKTRGQQVTLSCSPISGHRSVSWYQQTPGQGLQFLFEYFSETQRNKGNFPGRFSGRQFSNSRSEMNVSTLELGDSALYLCASGHWGKGNYEQYFGPGTRLTVT.

The chain uses TRBV4-1 and TRBJ2-7; 7 positions match TRBD2. This CDR3 is 16 amino acids long. The V and J ends lost 1 base and 3 bases, in that order; junction bases with no gene match: 9. Germline CDR1 MGHRA, CDR2 YSYEKL. The CDR3 DNA reads TGCGCCAGCAGCCAAGCTCCGGCGGGAGCGAACTACGAGCAGTACTTC. Protein: CASSQAPAGANYEQYF.

The chain couples TRBV19 to TRBJ2-2; the D gene is possibly TRBD2 (5 bases). V was cut by 1 base and J by 2 bases, with 11 bases left in between. The length of the CDR3 is 16 residues. The germline gives CDR1 LNHDA, CDR2 SQIVND (reference sequence). Here the CDR3 reads CASSIGGSENTGELFF. Here the CDR3 DNA reads TGTGCCAGTAGTATAGGAGGTAGCGAAAACACCGGGGAGCTGTTTTTT.

This clone was seen only once. The chain recombines TRBV7-8 with TRBJ2-7, with D unresolved. The CDR3 runs to 14 residues. The V end lost 1 base, the J end lost 3 bases, and 10 bases lay between the germline ends. Germline V lookup: CDR1 SGHVS, CDR2 FQNEAQ. CDR3 in amino acids: CASSLGGLFYEQYF. In DNA form, the CDR3 reads TGTGCCAGCAGCTTAGGTGGATTATTCTACGAGCAGTACTTC.

This clone was seen just once. This sequence joins TRBV3-1 (or the pseudogene TRBV3-2) and TRBJ2-3; D may be TRBD2 (6 bases). Trimming cost V 4 bases and J 8 bases, with 16 bases left between them. Looked up from germline, CDR1 is LGHDT and CDR2 is YNNKEL (reference sequence). The CDR3 sequence is 14 residues long. In nucleotides, the CDR3 is TGTGCCAGCAGCCCCCGGTCACTGCGGGGTACGCAGTATTTT. Its translation is CASSPRSLRGTQYF.

The chain recombines TRBV6-1 with TRBJ1-6; TRBD1 is a possible D gene (5 bases). CDR1 is MNHNS, CDR2 SASEGT, per germline. V shed 3 bases and J shed 6 bases, with 6 bases lying between them. The CDR3 runs to 13 residues. CDR3 region: CASSDRGNSPLHF. Here the CDR3 DNA reads TGTGCCAGCAGTGATAGGGGTAATTCACCCCTCCACTTT.

This clone was recorded only once. The CDR3 region has the DNA TGTGCCAGCAGCTTAGAACTCCGTGGTCATGAGCAGTTCTTC. Protein product: CASSLELRGHEQFF. The gene calls are TRBV7-2 and TRBJ2-1; no definite D call. Germline V CDR1 and CDR2: SGHTA, FQGNSA. The V end was cut by 1 base, the J end by 8 bases, with 12 bases between. The CDR3 has 14 residues.

The V call is TRBV7-8, the J call TRBJ2-4; D assignment may be TRBD1 or TRBD2 (5 bases each). The V gene's germline CDR1 is SGHVS and CDR2 FQNEAQ. The V end was cut by 5 bases, the J end by 0 bases, with 11 bases between. The CDR3 has 15 amino acids. The CDR3 bases are TGTGCCAGCAGCACATTCGGGACAGCCAAAAACATTCAGTACTTC. This codes for CASSTFGTAKNIQYF. Together with reference TRBV7-8 and TRBJ2-4, the CDR3 gives the full variable domain: GAGVSQSPRYKVAKRGQDVALRCDPISGHVSLFWYQQALGQGPEFLTYFQNEAQLDKSGLPSDRFFAERPEGSVSTLKIQRTQQEDSAVYLCASSTFGTAKNIQYFGAGTRLSVL.

The chain is built from TRBV6-6 and TRBJ2-1, with TRBD2 matching over 11 bases. The J segment lost 3 bases and the V segment lost 7 bases, leaving 5 bases of the junction unmatched. The germline gives CDR1 MNHNY, CDR2 SVGAGI (reference sequence). The CDR3 length is 15 residues. DNA for the CDR3: TGTGCCAGCAACCTACTAGCGGGAGACTACAATGAGCAGTTCTTC. Translation gives CASNLLAGDYNEQFF.

This clone has just a few counts. This chain uses TRBV12-3 or TRBV12-4 with TRBJ1-6; unclear D gene. The CDR3 spans 13 residues. Trimming cost V 5 bases and J 10 bases, with 12 bases left between them. DNA of the CDR3: TGTGCCAGCAGTGCCCGGGCGAACTCACCCCTCCACTTT. Translating it yields CASSARANSPLHF.

V is TRBV6-6 and J is TRBJ2-3; D is uncertain. The V gene's germline CDR1 is MNHNY and CDR2 SVGAGI (reference sequence). V was trimmed by 3 bases and J by 2 bases, leaving 15 bases between them. The length of the CDR3 is 16 residues. The CDR3 coding sequence is TGTGCCAGCAGTTATCCCCCGGTAGTACCCACAGATACGCAGTATTTT. Translating gives CASSYPPVVPTDTQYF.

CDR3 residues: CASSSLSGGRTGELFF. The CDR3 DNA follows: TGTGCCAGCAGCTCCCTTAGCGGGGGGCGCACCGGGGAGCTGTTTTTT. The chain employs TRBV7-2 and TRBJ2-2; 10 bases match TRBD2. Unmatched junction bases numbered 6, after V lost 4 bases and J lost 4 bases. CDR1 is SGHTA, CDR2 FQGNSA, per germline. CDR3 length: 16 residues.

This chain joins TRBV19 and TRBJ2-7; D ambiguous. V was cut by 6 bases and J by 4 bases, with 16 bases left in between. CDR1 is LNHDA and CDR2 is SQIVND in the germline V gene (reference sequence). This CDR3 is 14 amino acids long. The CDR3: CASSPRQAAYEQYF. The CDR3 nucleotides are TGTGCCAGTAGCCCGAGGCAGGCTGCGTACGAGCAGTACTTC.

This clone was observed a handful of times. V and J are TRBV28 and TRBJ2-7, with D tentatively TRBD1 (5 bases). Trimming pared 2 bases from V and 4 bases from J, leaving 6 bases between. The CDR3 consists of 12 residues. Germline V lookup: CDR1 MDHEN, CDR2 SYDVKM. Here the CDR3 DNA reads TGTGCCAGCAGTTTAAGGGGATACGAGCAGTACTTC. It specifies CASSLRGYEQYF.

This chain uses TRBV20-1 with TRBJ1-1, with D unresolved. This CDR3 region has 11 residues. Per the germline V gene, CDR1 is DFQATT and CDR2 is SNEGSKA (reference sequence). The ends were cut back, 3 bases at V and 7 bases at J, with 9 bases in the middle. In DNA, the CDR3 is TGCAGTGCTAGGCCGGGCCATGAAGCTTTCTTT. It specifies CSARPGHEAFF.

This clone was counted once. The chain carries TRBV5-4 and TRBJ1-2, with 12 bases aligning to TRBD1. Germline CDR1 and CDR2: SGHNT and YYREEE (reference sequence). The trim removed 4 bases at V and 4 bases at J, leaving 5 bases unmatched. This CDR3 is 15 amino acids long. CDR3: CASSRDRGRGYGYTF. DNA for the CDR3: TGTGCCAGCAGCCGGGACAGGGGGCGCGGCTATGGCTACACCTTC.

The rearrangement joins TRBV5-4 to TRBJ2-4; TRBD1 matches 9 bases. Trimming cost V 3 bases and J 0 bases; bases outside gene matches: 7. This CDR3 comprises 17 residues. Germline lookup yields CDR1 SGHNT and CDR2 YYREEE (reference sequence). CDR3 loop: CASSSSGTGLAKNIQYF. The CDR3 nucleotides read TGTGCCAGCAGCTCGAGTGGGACAGGGCTAGCCAAAAACATTCAGTACTTC. Combining the CDR3 with reference TRBV5-4 and TRBJ2-4 gives the whole variable domain ETGVTQSPTHLIKTRGQQVTLRCSSQSGHNTVSWYQQALGQGPQFIFQYYREEENGRGNFPPRFSGLQFPNYSSELNVNALELDDSALYLCASSSSGTGLAKNIQYFGAGTRLSVL.

The chain is built from TRBV12-3 or TRBV12-4 and TRBJ1-4; D ambiguous. Trimming removed 5 bases at V and 3 bases at J, with 1 base between. CDR3 length: 11 residues. CDR3 coding DNA: TGTGCCAGCAGTGCTAATGAAAAACTGTTTTTT. This translates into CASSANEKLFF.

The V and J genes are TRBV6-2 or TRBV6-3 and TRBJ2-1; TRBD2 matches 9 bases. CDR3 length equals 18 residues. CDR1 is MNHEY and CDR2 is SVGEGT in the germline V gene. The J segment lost 2 bases and the V segment lost 1 base, leaving 9 bases of the junction unmatched. CDR3: CASSYFGAAGGTYNEQFF. DNA for the CDR3: TGTGCCAGCAGTTACTTCGGGGCGGCGGGAGGGACCTACAATGAGCAGTTCTTC.

The chain has TRBV24-1 and TRBJ2-1; unclear D gene. This CDR3 contains 16 residues. The V gene lost 3 bases and the J gene lost 4 bases, with 15 bases spanning the gap. The V gene's germline CDR1 is KGHDR and CDR2 SFDVKD. The CDR3 reads CATSDRLGEMYNEQFF. Here the CDR3 DNA reads TGTGCCACCAGTGATCGCCTGGGTGAAATGTACAATGAGCAGTTCTTC.

The rearrangement uses TRBV2 and TRBJ2-2; D unresolved. CDR3 size: 13 residues. Trimming pared 8 bases from V and 6 bases from J, leaving 13 bases between. CDR1 is SNHLY, CDR2 FYNNEI, per germline. CDR3: CASGILNPGELFF. CDR3 nucleotides: TGTGCCAGCGGTATTCTCAATCCCGGGGAGCTGTTTTTT. The whole variable domain, remainder taken from reference TRBV2 and TRBJ2-2, is EPEVTQTPSHQVTQMGQEVILRCVPISNHLYFYWYRQILGQKVEFLVSFYNNEISEKSEIFDDQFSVERPDGSNFTLKIRSTKLEDSAMYFCASGILNPGELFFGEGSRLTVL.

The rearrangement joins TRBV30 to TRBJ2-3, with 11 bases matching TRBD2. J gave up 6 bases and V 3 bases, and 11 bases lay outside the gene matches. CDR1 GTSNPN and CDR2 SVGIG come from the germline V gene (reference sequence). The CDR3 contains 16 residues. CDR3: CAWSLSGLAVGDTQYF. In nucleotides, the CDR3 is TGTGCCTGGAGCCTCTCGGGACTAGCGGTGGGGGATACGCAGTATTTT.

The chain recombines TRBV5-1 with TRBJ2-3; D gene unclear. The V end was cut by 0 bases, the J end by 0 bases, with 5 bases between. This CDR3 contains 14 residues. Germline values: CDR1 SGHRS, CDR2 YFSETQ. CDR3: CASSLGRSTDTQYF. The CDR3 bases are TGCGCCAGCAGCTTGGGGCGGAGCACAGATACGCAGTATTTT.

The chain links TRBV3-1 (or the pseudogene TRBV3-2) to TRBJ2-7; TRBD1 agrees at 8 bases. CDR1 and CDR2 from the germline V gene are LGHDT and YNNKEL (reference sequence). Trimming took 0 bases from V and 0 from J; bases not matched to a gene: 4. The CDR3 runs to 16 residues. In DNA form, the CDR3 reads TGTGCCAGCAGCCAAGATTTGGGGACAGGCTCCTACGAGCAGTACTTC. Translating it yields CASSQDLGTGSYEQYF.

This chain links TRBV15 with TRBJ2-3; 13 bases match TRBD2. J was trimmed by 4 bases and V by 0 bases; bases with no gene match: 4. The CDR3 extends over 17 amino acids. In germline, CDR1 is LNHNV, CDR2 YYDKDF (reference sequence). The CDR3 spells CATSRDTSGGVADTQYF. CDR3 in DNA: TGTGCCACCAGCAGAGATACTAGCGGGGGGGTGGCAGATACGCAGTATTTT. Combining the CDR3 with reference TRBV15 and TRBJ2-3 gives the whole variable domain DAMVIQNPRYQVTQFGKPVTLSCSQTLNHNVMYWYQQKSSQAPKLLFHYYDKDFNNEADTPDNFQSRRPNTSFCFLDIRSPGLGDTAMYLCATSRDTSGGVADTQYFGPGTRLTVL.

This sequence joins TRBV28 and TRBJ2-7; D may be TRBD1 or TRBD2 (5 bases each). Trimming pared 10 bases from V and 0 bases from J, leaving 16 bases between. The CDR3 extends over 14 amino acids. CDR1 is MDHEN, CDR2 SYDVKM, per germline. CDR3 sequence reads: CATRDLKTSYEQYF. The CDR3 bases are TGTGCCACCCGGGACCTAAAAACCTCCTACGAGCAGTACTTC.

CDR3 nucleotides: TGTGCCAGCACGCAGTTCCAAGAGACCCAGTACTTC. Encoded protein: CASTQFQETQYF. J is TRBJ2-5 and V is TRBV2; D unclear. V was clipped by 7 bases and J by 1 base, with 7 bases between them. The germline gives CDR1 SNHLY, CDR2 FYNNEI. This CDR3 is built from 12 residues.

The chain combines TRBV7-9 with TRBJ2-2; 11 nucleotides match TRBD2. With V trimmed by 6 bases and J by 2 bases, 5 bases remained unmatched. Germline V gives CDR1 SEHNR, CDR2 FQNEAQ (reference sequence). The CDR3 sequence is 16 residues long. The CDR3 nucleotides are TGTGCCAGCAGAGCGGGACTAGCGGTAAACACCGGGGAGCTGTTTTTT. This encodes CASRAGLAVNTGELFF. Looking up the rest from reference TRBV7-9 and TRBJ2-2 gives the full variable domain: DTGVSQNPRHKITKRGQNVTFRCDPISEHNRLYWYRQTLGQGPEFLTYFQNEAQLEKSRLLSDRFSAERPKGSFSTLEIQRTEQGDSAMYLCASRAGLAVNTGELFFGEGSRLTVL.